This T cell receptor (beta chain) was observed in a study of cytomegalovirus exposure and HLA in healthy donors. Germline CDR1 reads SGHNT; CDR2 reads YENEEA. The CDR3 has 18 amino acids. The V gene end was trimmed by 5 bases and the J gene end by 1 base; junction bases not matched to a gene: 10. PCR primers comprised 60 Vbeta and 13 Jbeta primers. Sequencing was performed with immunoSEQ multiplex PCR; in TCRdb, only in-frame clones are kept and a portion is missing. Here the sample spans about 260,000 clones, around four fifths being singletons. The V call is TRBV11-3, the J call TRBJ2-3, with TRBD1 identical over 12 bases. The sample comprised PBMCs. This sequence was found in a woman aged 35 to 49 in good health and CMV-seropositive. The CDR3 loop reads CASSRGQGARVGTDTQYF. The CDR3 DNA reads TGTGCCAGCAGCCGGGGACAGGGGGCGCGGGTAGGCACAGATACGCAGTATTTT.